Below are 32 T cell receptor beta chains sequenced from a single sample in a study of blood T cells in healthy people across ages. A sample-barcoded 5' primer and a J-beta primer mix were used in a second PCR of roughly 6 to 11 cycles. MiXCR, run by TCRdb on the 5' RACE reads, gives a single entry per CDR3 protein. The sample records some 1.4 million distinct CDR3 sequences, approximately 42% being singletons. The specimen was blood. The receptors were gathered from a woman aged 18 to 35 in good health.

This rearrangement joins TRBV5-1 to TRBJ1-2, with 9 bases matching TRBD1. Germline V gene data show CDR1 as SGHRS and CDR2 as YFSETQ. Losses at the gene ends were 1 base for V and 8 bases for J; bases not matched to a gene: 9. There are 15 residues in the CDR3. CDR3: CASSLSPGQGRGYTF. CDR3 DNA: TGCGCCAGCAGCTTGAGTCCGGGACAGGGCCGCGGCTACACCTTC.

This clonotype was seen a few times. This chain connects TRBV5-1 to TRBJ2-1; D perhaps matches TRBD2 (6 bases). CDR1 is SGHRS, CDR2 YFSETQ, per germline. The CDR3 is 17 residues long. Deletions cut 4 bases from V and 3 bases from J, with 20 bases between. The CDR3 reads CASSRLLSGGVYNEQFF. CDR3 nucleotide sequence: TGCGCCAGCAGCCGCTTGCTTTCCGGGGGAGTCTACAATGAGCAGTTCTTC.

This clonotype occurred a few times. This chain connects TRBV7-9 to TRBJ2-3; possibly TRBD2 for D (6 bases). The length of the CDR3 is 17 residues. From germline, CDR1 is SEHNR and CDR2 FQNEAQ (reference sequence). The V end lost 8 bases, the J end lost 0 bases, and 21 bases lay between the germline ends. The CDR3: CASESAGRGSSTDTQYF. The CDR3 DNA reads as TGTGCCAGCGAGAGCGCGGGACGGGGTTCTAGCACAGATACGCAGTATTTT. The full variable domain, completed using reference TRBV7-9 and TRBJ2-3, is DTGVSQNPRHKITKRGQNVTFRCDPISEHNRLYWYRQTLGQGPEFLTYFQNEAQLEKSRLLSDRFSAERPKGSFSTLEIQRTEQGDSAMYLCASESAGRGSSTDTQYFGPGTRLTVL.

This chain links TRBV6-6 with TRBJ2-1; possibly TRBD1 or TRBD2 for D (7 bases each). Germline lookup yields CDR1 MNHNY and CDR2 SVGAGI (reference sequence). The CDR3 covers 16 residues. V gave up 4 bases and J gave up 0 bases, with 13 bases separating them. The CDR3 DNA is TGTGCCAGCAGTTCCCAGCGGGACAGCTCCTACAATGAGCAGTTCTTC. This sequence encodes CASSSQRDSSYNEQFF.

The CDR3: CSARRGQGSYGYTF. CDR3 in DNA: TGCAGTGCTAGGAGAGGACAGGGGTCGTATGGCTACACCTTC. V and J are TRBV20-1 and TRBJ1-2, with TRBD1 matching 9 bases. This CDR3 region has 14 residues. Germline V gene sequence: CDR1 DFQATT, CDR2 SNEGSKA (reference sequence). Germline trimming cut 3 bases from V and 5 bases from J; bases unmatched to any gene: 7.

This sequence joins TRBV20-1 and TRBJ1-6; TRBD1 matches 7 bases. The CDR3 has 13 amino acids. Germline CDR1 DFQATT, CDR2 SNEGSKA (reference sequence). V lost 6 bases and J lost 9; bases outside the gene matches: 8. The CDR3 region is CSAIPGQSSPLHF. The CDR3 nucleotides are TGCAGTGCAATTCCGGGACAGTCTTCACCCCTCCACTTT.

This clonotype showed up just once. V usage is TRBV7-9 and J usage is TRBJ2-1; maybe TRBD2 (6 bases). The germline gives CDR1 SEHNR, CDR2 FQNEAQ (reference sequence). With 4 bases removed from V and 4 bases from J, the gap between germline ends came to 17 bases. CDR3 length: 16 amino acids. DNA of the CDR3: TGTGCCAGCAGCTCCATTGGCCGGGGAGGATACAATGAGCAGTTCTTC. Its translation: CASSSIGRGGYNEQFF.

This clonotype was counted only a few times. J is TRBJ2-7 and V is TRBV3-1; D gene ambiguous. V lost 2 bases and J 2 bases, leaving 10 bases between the germline ends. The CDR3 loop spans 14 amino acids. Germline lookup yields CDR1 LGHDT and CDR2 YNNKEL (reference sequence). The CDR3 nucleotides are TGTGCCAGCAGCCAACTCGTCACCACCTACGAGCAGTACTTC. Its translation is CASSQLVTTYEQYF.

There are a few counts of this clonotype. V is TRBV10-3 and J is TRBJ2-5, with TRBD1 identical over 10 bases. TRBJ2-7 matches the DNA end more closely, so the J call is doubtful. Germline values: CDR1 ENHRY, CDR2 SYGVKD. This CDR3 comprises 13 residues. CDR3 DNA sequence: TGTGCCATCCAAAGACAGGGGGCTTACGAGCAGTACTTC. It specifies CAIQRQGAYEQYF.

V usage is TRBV12-3 or TRBV12-4 and J usage is TRBJ2-4, with D unclear. The CDR3 contains 14 residues. Trimming shortened V by 7 bases and J by 3 bases, and 13 bases separated the two germline ends. CDR3 region: CASILISIKNIQYF. CDR3 DNA sequence: TGTGCCAGCATTTTGATAAGTATCAAAAACATTCAGTACTTC.

The V call is TRBV12-3 or TRBV12-4, the J call TRBJ2-1; 7 nucleotides align to TRBD1. J gave up 9 bases and V 6 bases, and 11 bases lay outside the gene matches. This CDR3 region has 14 residues. Here the CDR3 reads CASRREGPGGEQFF. The CDR3 DNA is TGTGCCAGCAGGCGAGAAGGGCCAGGGGGTGAGCAGTTCTTC.

The gene calls are TRBV6-4 and TRBJ2-1, with 7 bases that match TRBD2. Near its end, the DNA agrees better with TRBJ2-7, so the J call may be wrong. The CDR3 spans 16 residues. Germline lookup yields CDR1 MRHNA and CDR2 SNTAGT. CDR3 region: CASSSRRGGSGDEQYF. The CDR3 DNA sequence: TGTGCCAGCAGTTCGAGAAGGGGAGGGAGCGGGGATGAGCAGTACTTC.

This clonotype was seen a few times. The rearrangement links TRBV30 to TRBJ2-6, with a tentative D call TRBD2 (6 bases). CDR3 size: 15 residues. Germline-derived CDR1 and CDR2 are GTSNPN and SVGIG (reference sequence). Trimming cost V 1 base and J 1 base, with 8 bases left between them. The CDR3 coding sequence is TGTGCCTGGAGTGGGCGGGGTTCTGGGGCCAACGTCCTGACTTTC. Its translation: CAWSGRGSGANVLTF. The full variable domain, its missing parts supplied by reference TRBV30 and TRBJ2-6, is SQTIHQWPATLVQPVGSPLSLECTVEGTSNPNLYWYRQAAGRGLQLLFYSVGIGQISSEVPQNLSASRPQDRQFILSSKKLLLSDSGFYLCAWSGRGSGANVLTFGAGSRLTVL.

The genes are TRBV19 and TRBJ2-4; 10 bases line up with TRBD2. TRBJ2-7 explains the end of the DNA better; the J call may be wrong. The CDR3 totals 11 residues. Per germline, CDR1 LNHDA and CDR2 SQIVND (reference sequence). The CDR3 nucleotides read TGTGCCACCGGGACTAGCGTCGAGCAGTACTTC. Translation gives CATGTSVEQYF.

The CDR3 spells CASSFSGGWGYNEQFF. The CDR3 nucleotides read TGTGCCAGTAGCTTTTCTGGCGGATGGGGATACAATGAGCAGTTCTTC. The rearrangement joins TRBV19 to TRBJ2-1; D is unresolved. The germline V gene has CDR1 LNHDA and CDR2 SQIVND (reference sequence). The CDR3 is 16 residues long. Trimming removed 6 bases from V and 4 bases from J, with 19 bases in between. Supplemented by reference TRBV19 and TRBJ2-1, the full variable domain reads DGGITQSPKYLFRKEGQNVTLSCEQNLNHDAMYWYRQDPGQGLRLIYYSQIVNDFQKGDIAEGYSVSREKKESFPLTVTSAQKNPTAFYLCASSFSGGWGYNEQFFGPGTRLTVL.

V and J are TRBV7-9 and TRBJ2-7, with D hard to call. This CDR3 comprises 16 residues. V was clipped by 1 base and J by 2 bases, with 15 bases between them. The germline V gene encodes CDR1 SEHNR and CDR2 FQNEAQ (reference sequence). Written as DNA, the CDR3 is TGTGCCAGCAGCTTAGGATCCGTTCAGGCTGCCTACGAGCAGTACTTC. It yields the protein CASSLGSVQAAYEQYF.

This chain links TRBV24-1 with TRBJ2-1; D is ambiguous. The CDR3 is 16 amino acids. CDR1 is KGHDR and CDR2 is SFDVKD in the germline V gene. V lost 7 bases to trimming and J lost 1 base, with 16 bases between them. This CDR3 reads CATSEWANGSYNEQFF. In nucleotides, the CDR3 is TGTGCCACCAGCGAGTGGGCAAACGGGTCCTACAATGAGCAGTTCTTC.

The rearrangement links TRBV29-1 to TRBJ2-1; 8 bases match TRBD1. The length of the CDR3 is 17 residues. Germline assignment: CDR1 SQVTM and CDR2 ANQGSEA. With 6 bases clipped from V and 0 bases from J, the junction kept 13 bases outside the gene matches. The CDR3 region is CSVYDLGQVGSYNEQFF. The CDR3 nucleotides are TGCAGCGTCTACGACTTGGGACAGGTAGGCTCCTACAATGAGCAGTTCTTC.

The chain carries TRBV3-1 and TRBJ2-4; D is perhaps TRBD1 (5 bases). The J call may be wrong; the DNA end is better matched by TRBJ2-7. Germline CDR1 and CDR2: LGHDT and YNNKEL (reference sequence). The CDR3 spans 14 residues. The CDR3 is CASSHWGNFNEQYF. CDR3 in DNA: TGTGCCAGCAGCCACTGGGGCAACTTCAACGAGCAGTACTTC.

A note on this clonotype: A read error is possible here, since a much larger clone lies one base away. The chain recombines TRBV15 with TRBJ2-1; the match to TRBD2 covers 8 bases. The germline V gene encodes CDR1 LNHNV and CDR2 YYDKDF (reference sequence). The CDR3 contains 17 residues. The trim removed 3 bases at V and 2 bases at J, leaving 9 bases unmatched. CDR3 loop: CATSSPSGGNAYNEQFF. CDR3 DNA: TGTGCCACCAGCAGTCCAAGCGGGGGTAACGCCTACAATGAGCAGTTCTTC.

Ten or more counts support this clonotype. The V and J genes are TRBV5-1 and TRBJ2-1; TRBD2 matches at 14 bases. CDR1 and CDR2 (germline): SGHRS, YFSETQ. This CDR3 spans 17 amino acids. Trimming removed 2 bases from V and 5 bases from J; junction bases left unmatched: 6. The CDR3 bases are TGCGCCAGCAGCTTTCTCGGGACTAGCGGGGGAAACAATGAGCAGTTCTTC. Amino acid sequence: CASSFLGTSGGNNEQFF.

CDR3 sequence reads: CASSKAGVDGETQYF. In DNA, the CDR3 is TGTGCCAGCAGCAAAGCAGGAGTCGATGGCGAGACCCAGTACTTC. This rearrangement joins TRBV21-1 to TRBJ2-5. TRBV21-1 is recorded as a pseudogene. The CDR3 consists of 15 residues.

This clonotype was recorded at least ten times. This chain uses TRBV10-3 with TRBJ1-2, with 9 bases fitting TRBD1. The V gene end was trimmed by 7 bases and the J gene end by 7 bases; junction bases not matched to a gene: 7. Germline CDR1 ENHRY, CDR2 SYGVKD. The CDR3 is 13 amino acids. The DNA of the CDR3 is TGTGCCATCACCGGGACAGGGCTGGGTGGCTACACCTTC. Translation gives CAITGTGLGGYTF.

For this clonotype: The junction departs from the called germline gene at one end, perhaps through a read error. This rearrangement joins TRBV20-1 to TRBJ2-4; TRBD2 is a possible D gene (5 bases). This CDR3 has 13 amino acids. Germline CDR1 DFQATT, CDR2 SNEGSKA (reference sequence). This chain's CDR3 is CSAPALAKTIQYF. CDR3 in DNA: TGCAGTGCTCCAGCTCTAGCCAAAACCATTCAGTACTTC.

This rearrangement joins TRBV9 to TRBJ2-7; D unresolved. Germline CDR1 is SGDLS and CDR2 is YYNGEE. This CDR3 has 14 amino acids. The V end lost 0 bases, the J end lost 4 bases, and 11 bases lay between the germline ends. CDR3: CASSVGNTQYEQYF. The CDR3 DNA reads TGTGCCAGCAGCGTAGGTAATACTCAATACGAGCAGTACTTC.

The chain employs TRBV10-1 and TRBJ2-7, with 7 bases matching TRBD2. Germline CDR1 reads WNHNN; CDR2 reads SYGVQD (reference sequence). The CDR3 is 14 residues long. J lost 9 bases, V lost 10 bases, and 18 bases had no gene match. CDR3 residues: CAINPSGIVFRQYF. Here the CDR3 DNA reads TGCGCCATCAATCCTAGCGGAATTGTCTTTAGGCAGTACTTC.

This clonotype was found a few times. This chain connects TRBV4-1 to TRBJ2-4; a possible D gene is TRBD2 (6 bases). CDR1 MGHRA and CDR2 YSYEKL come from the germline V gene. This CDR3 region has 17 residues. V lost 0 bases, J lost 1 base, and 13 bases lay in between. The CDR3 loop is CASSQDAGFGAKNIQYF. CDR3 nucleotide sequence: TGCGCCAGCAGCCAAGATGCGGGGTTTGGGGCCAAAAACATTCAGTACTTC.

The chain has TRBV6-5 and TRBJ2-1; D gene unclear. The CDR3 totals 12 residues. Germline V gene sequence: CDR1 MNHEY, CDR2 SVGAGI. Trimming shortened V by 2 bases and J by 7 bases, and 6 bases separated the two germline ends. CDR3 residues: CASSYNMNEQFF. The CDR3 coding sequence is TGTGCCAGCAGTTACAACATGAATGAGCAGTTCTTC.

The sample holds one count of this clonotype. This chain uses TRBV5-5 with TRBJ2-7, with TRBD1 as a possible D gene (6 bases). The ends were cut back, 4 bases at V and 0 bases at J, with 14 bases in the middle. This CDR3 is built from 15 residues. Germline lookup yields CDR1 SGHKS and CDR2 YYEKEE (reference sequence). The CDR3 protein is CASSRQGRGSYEQYF. The DNA of the CDR3 is TGTGCCAGCAGCCGGCAGGGGAGAGGCTCCTACGAGCAGTACTTC.

This chain links TRBV2 with TRBJ2-5; D call uncertain. Looked up from germline, CDR1 is SNHLY and CDR2 is FYNNEI. CDR3 length equals 9 residues. Trimming cost V 10 bases and J 5 bases, with 5 bases left between them. The CDR3 is CATEETQYF. CDR3 coding DNA: TGTGCCACTGAGGAGACCCAGTACTTC.

The count of this clonotype is one. This chain links TRBV6-5 with TRBJ2-1; D not certain. Trimming removed 7 bases at V and 0 bases at J, with 7 bases between. Germline V gives CDR1 MNHEY, CDR2 SVGAGI. The CDR3 spans 13 residues. The CDR3 protein is CASMAVSYNEQFF. The CDR3 DNA is TGTGCCAGCATGGCGGTCTCCTACAATGAGCAGTTCTTC.

This clonotype was detected a few times. The chain employs TRBV9 and TRBJ2-3; 7 bases are shared with TRBD1. The germline V gene encodes CDR1 SGDLS and CDR2 YYNGEE. The J segment lost 4 bases and the V segment lost 2 bases, leaving 7 bases of the junction unmatched. The CDR3 loop spans 15 amino acids. The chain's CDR3 is CASSVRRGPADTQYF. DNA for the CDR3: TGTGCCAGCAGCGTTCGAAGGGGGCCTGCAGATACGCAGTATTTT.